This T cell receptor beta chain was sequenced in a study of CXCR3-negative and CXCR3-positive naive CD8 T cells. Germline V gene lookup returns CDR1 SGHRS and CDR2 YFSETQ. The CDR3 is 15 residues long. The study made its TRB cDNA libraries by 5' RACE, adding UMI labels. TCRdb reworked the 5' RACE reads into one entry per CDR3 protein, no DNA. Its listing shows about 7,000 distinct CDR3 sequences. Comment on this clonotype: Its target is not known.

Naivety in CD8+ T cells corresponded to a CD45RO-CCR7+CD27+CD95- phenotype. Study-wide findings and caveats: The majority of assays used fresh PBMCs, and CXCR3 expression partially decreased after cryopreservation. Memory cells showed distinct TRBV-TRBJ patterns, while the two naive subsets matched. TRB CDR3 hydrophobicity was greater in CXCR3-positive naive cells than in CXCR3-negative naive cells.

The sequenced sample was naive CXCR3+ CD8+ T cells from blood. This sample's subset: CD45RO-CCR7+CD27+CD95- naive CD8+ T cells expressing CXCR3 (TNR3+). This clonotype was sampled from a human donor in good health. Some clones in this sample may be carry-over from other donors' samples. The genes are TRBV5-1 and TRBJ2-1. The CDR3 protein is CASSLGGSSYNEQFF.